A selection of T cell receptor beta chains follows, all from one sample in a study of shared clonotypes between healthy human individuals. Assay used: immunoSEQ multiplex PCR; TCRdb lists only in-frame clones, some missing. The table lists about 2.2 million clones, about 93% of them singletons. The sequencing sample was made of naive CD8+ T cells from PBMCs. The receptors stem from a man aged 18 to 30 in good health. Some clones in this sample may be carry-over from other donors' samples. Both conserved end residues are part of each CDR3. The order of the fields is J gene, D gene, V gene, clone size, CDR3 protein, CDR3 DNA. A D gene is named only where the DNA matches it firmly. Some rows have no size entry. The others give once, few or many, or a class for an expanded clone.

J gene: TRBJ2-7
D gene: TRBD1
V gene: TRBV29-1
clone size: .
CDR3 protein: CSVTPVPGQATTEQYF
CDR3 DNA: TGCAGCGTTACCCCTGTACCGGGACAGGCCACCACCGAGCAGTACTTC

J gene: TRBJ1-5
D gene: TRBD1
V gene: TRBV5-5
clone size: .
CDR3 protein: CASSNDPGQRVNQPQHF
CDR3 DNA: TGTGCCAGCAGCAACGACCCGGGACAGAGGGTTAATCAGCCCCAGCATTTT

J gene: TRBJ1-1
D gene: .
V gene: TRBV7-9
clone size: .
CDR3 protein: CASSLPGGGGTEAFF
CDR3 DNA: TGTGCCAGCAGCTTACCCGGGGGGGGAGGCACTGAAGCTTTCTTT

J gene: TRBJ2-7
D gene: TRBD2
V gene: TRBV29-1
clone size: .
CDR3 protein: CSGGTGLADYEQYF
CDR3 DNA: TGCAGCGGGGGTACAGGACTAGCGGACTACGAGCAGTACTTC

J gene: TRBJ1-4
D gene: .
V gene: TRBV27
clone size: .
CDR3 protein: CASTTFGEKLFF
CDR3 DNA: TGTGCCAGCACGACTTTCGGTGAAAAACTGTTTTTT

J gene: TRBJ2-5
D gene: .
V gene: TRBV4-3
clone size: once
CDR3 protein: CASSQDPANQETQYF
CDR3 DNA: TGCGCCAGCAGCCAAGATCCAGCCAACCAAGAGACCCAGTACTTC

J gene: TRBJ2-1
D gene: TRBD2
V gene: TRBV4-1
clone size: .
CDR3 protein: CASSQALVGGLADNEQFF
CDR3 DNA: TGCGCCAGCAGCCAAGCATTGGTAGGGGGACTAGCGGACAATGAGCAGTTCTTC

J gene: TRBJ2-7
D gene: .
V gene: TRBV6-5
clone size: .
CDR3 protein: CASSYSLGGYEQYF
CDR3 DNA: TGTGCCAGCAGTTACTCACTAGGCGGGTACGAGCAGTACTTC

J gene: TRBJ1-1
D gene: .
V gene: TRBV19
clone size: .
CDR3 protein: CASSTELGPGAFF
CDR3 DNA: TGTGCCAGTAGTACCGAGCTTGGGCCGGGAGCTTTCTTT

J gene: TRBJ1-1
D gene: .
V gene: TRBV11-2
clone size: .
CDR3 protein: CASSPLARDSKTFF
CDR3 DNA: TGTGCCAGCAGCCCCCTGGCGAGGGATAGTAAGACTTTCTTT

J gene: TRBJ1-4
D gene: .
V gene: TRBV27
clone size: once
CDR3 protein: CASSSDGRTATNEKLFF
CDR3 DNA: TGTGCCAGCAGTTCTGACGGCAGGACTGCAACTAATGAAAAACTGTTTTTT

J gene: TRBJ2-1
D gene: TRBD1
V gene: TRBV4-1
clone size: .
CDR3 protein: CASTIGQGYNEQFF
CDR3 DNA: TGCGCCAGCACCATAGGACAGGGCTACAATGAGCAGTTCTTC

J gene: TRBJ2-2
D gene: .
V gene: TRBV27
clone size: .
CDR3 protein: CASSSDRRLNTGELFF
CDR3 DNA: TGTGCCAGCAGTTCCGACCGCCGTTTGAACACCGGGGAGCTGTTTTTT

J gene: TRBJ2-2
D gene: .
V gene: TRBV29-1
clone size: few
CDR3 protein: CSVRSYGELFF
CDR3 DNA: TGCAGCGTTCGGAGCTACGGGGAGCTGTTTTTT

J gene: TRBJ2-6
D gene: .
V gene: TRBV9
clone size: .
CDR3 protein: CASSLSSGANVLTF
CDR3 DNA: TGTGCCAGCTCTCTGAGCTCTGGGGCCAACGTCCTGACTTTC

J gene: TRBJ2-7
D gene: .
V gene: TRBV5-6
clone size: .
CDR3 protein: CASSPGQSSYEQYF
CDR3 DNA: TGTGCCAGCAGCCCGGGACAAAGCTCCTACGAGCAGTACTTC

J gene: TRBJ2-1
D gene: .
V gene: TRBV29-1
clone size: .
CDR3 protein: CSGAGAEENYNEQFF
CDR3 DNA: TGCAGCGGCGCCGGAGCGGAAGAGAACTACAATGAGCAGTTCTTC

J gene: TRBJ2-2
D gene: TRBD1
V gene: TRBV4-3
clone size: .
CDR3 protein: CASSQDGGQGGLVTGELFF
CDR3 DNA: TGCGCCAGCAGCCAAGACGGGGGACAGGGAGGCTTAGTTACCGGGGAGCTGTTTTTT

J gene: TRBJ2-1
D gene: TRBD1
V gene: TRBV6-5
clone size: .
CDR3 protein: CASSSTGGQFF
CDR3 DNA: TGTGCCAGCAGCTCGACAGGGGGCCAGTTCTTC

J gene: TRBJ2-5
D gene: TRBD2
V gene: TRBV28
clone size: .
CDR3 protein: CASSPGLGYQETQYF
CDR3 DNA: TGTGCCAGCAGCCCCGGACTAGGCTACCAAGAGACCCAGTACTTC

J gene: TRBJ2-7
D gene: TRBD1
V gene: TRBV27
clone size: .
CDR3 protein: CASSPPRRDRGSEQYF
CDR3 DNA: TGTGCCAGCAGTCCGCCGAGGAGGGACAGGGGTTCCGAGCAGTACTTC

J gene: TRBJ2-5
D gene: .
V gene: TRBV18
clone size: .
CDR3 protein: CASSPRWESDKTQYF
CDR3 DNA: TGTGCCAGCTCACCAAGGTGGGAGAGTGATAAGACCCAGTACTTC

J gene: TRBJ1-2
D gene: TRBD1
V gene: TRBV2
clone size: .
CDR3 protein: CASSKTMTGGSGYTF
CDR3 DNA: TGTGCCAGCAGTAAAACCATGACAGGGGGCAGCGGCTACACCTTC

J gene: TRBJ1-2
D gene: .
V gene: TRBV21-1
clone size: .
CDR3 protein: CASSTRPGYTF
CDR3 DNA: TGTGCCAGCAGCACCCGTCCGGGCTACACCTTC

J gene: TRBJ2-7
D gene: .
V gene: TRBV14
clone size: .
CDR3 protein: CASSHPSSKGEQYF
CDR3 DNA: TGTGCCAGCAGCCACCCGTCATCGAAAGGGGAGCAGTACTTC

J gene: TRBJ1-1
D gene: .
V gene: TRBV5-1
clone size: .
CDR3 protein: CASSLSLQNTEAFF
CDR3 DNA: TGCGCCAGCAGCTTGAGTTTGCAGAACACTGAAGCTTTCTTT

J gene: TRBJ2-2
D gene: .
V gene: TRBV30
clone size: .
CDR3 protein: CAWSGPYTGELFF
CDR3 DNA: TGTGCCTGGAGTGGTCCTTACACCGGGGAGCTGTTTTTT

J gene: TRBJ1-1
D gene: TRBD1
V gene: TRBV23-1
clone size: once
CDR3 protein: CASSPKGARFVEAFF
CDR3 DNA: TGCGCCAGCAGCCCAAAGGGGGCGCGGTTTGTTGAAGCTTTCTTT

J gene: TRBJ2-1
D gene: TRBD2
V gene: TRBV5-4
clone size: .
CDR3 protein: CASSFLGGRGQFF
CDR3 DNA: TGTGCCAGCAGCTTTCTGGGCGGGAGGGGGCAGTTCTTC

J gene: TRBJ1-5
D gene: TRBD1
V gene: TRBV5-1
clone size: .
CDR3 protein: CASSEGQFSNQPQHF
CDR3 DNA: TGCGCCAGCAGCGAGGGACAGTTTTCCAATCAGCCCCAGCATTTT

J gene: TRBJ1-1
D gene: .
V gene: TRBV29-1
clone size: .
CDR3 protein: CSVVPPSAEAFF
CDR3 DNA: TGCAGCGTTGTCCCCCCGAGCGCTGAAGCTTTCTTT

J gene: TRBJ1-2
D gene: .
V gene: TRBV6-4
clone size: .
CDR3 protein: CARPKRLAVNYGYTF
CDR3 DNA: TGTGCCAGACCCAAGAGGCTCGCAGTAAACTATGGCTACACCTTC

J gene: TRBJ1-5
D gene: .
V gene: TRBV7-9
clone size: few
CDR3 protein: CASSLAMIGQPQHF
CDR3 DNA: TGTGCCAGCAGCTTAGCGATGATAGGGCAGCCCCAGCATTTT

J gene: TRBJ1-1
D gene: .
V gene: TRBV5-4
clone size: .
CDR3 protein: CASSFSPTEAFF
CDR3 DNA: TGTGCCAGCAGCTTCAGCCCGACTGAAGCTTTCTTT

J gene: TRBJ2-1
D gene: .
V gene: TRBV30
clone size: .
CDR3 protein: CAWSVLDVLGEQFF
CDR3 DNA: TGTGCCTGGAGTGTACTGGACGTCTTAGGTGAGCAGTTCTTC

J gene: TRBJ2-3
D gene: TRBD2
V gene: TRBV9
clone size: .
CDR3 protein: CASNHGLASTDTQYF
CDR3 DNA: TGTGCCAGCAACCATGGACTAGCTAGCACAGATACGCAGTATTTT

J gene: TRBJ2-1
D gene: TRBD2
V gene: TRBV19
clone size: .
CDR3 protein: CASSERLAGGRYNEQFF
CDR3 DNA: TGTGCCAGTAGTGAGAGACTAGCGGGAGGACGCTACAATGAGCAGTTCTTC

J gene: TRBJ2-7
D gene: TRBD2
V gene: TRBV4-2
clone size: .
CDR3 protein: CASSQLGRSGTFYEQYF
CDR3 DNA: TGTGCCAGCAGCCAACTAGGGCGTAGCGGGACCTTCTACGAGCAGTACTTC

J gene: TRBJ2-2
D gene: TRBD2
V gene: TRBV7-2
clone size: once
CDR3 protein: CASVRLAGTGELFF
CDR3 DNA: TGTGCCAGCGTCCGACTAGCGGGCACCGGGGAGCTGTTTTTT

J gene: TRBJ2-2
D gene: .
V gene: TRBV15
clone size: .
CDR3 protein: CGGGGTGELFF
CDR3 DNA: TGCGGAGGGGGTGGCACCGGGGAGCTGTTTTTT